This T cell receptor (beta chain) was observed in a study of T-cell reconstitution after alpha-beta-depleted transplantation in children. This clonotype was detected only a few times. Unique molecular identifiers tagged the TCRbeta library. TCRdb processed the PCR reads anew with MiXCR; each CDR3 protein has one entry. The table has over 550,000 distinct CDR3 sequences, roughly a tenth seen once. This CDR3 has 17 amino acids. The receptor comes from a human donor who donated a stem cell graft to a child with acute myeloid leukemia. The source was PBMCs from the stem cell graft donor, collected from the stem cell graft. The genes are TRBV21-1 and TRBJ2-3; the table gives TRBD2 as D, unverified against the DNA. TRBV21-1 is a pseudogene segment. DNA for the CDR3: TGTGCCAGCAGCCGCACTAGGACTAGCGGTCCCACAGATACGCAGTATTTT. Protein sequence: CASSRTRTSGPTDTQYF.